These T cell receptor beta chains were read from a single sample in a study of PD-L1 blockade in urothelial cancer. Assay used: immunoSEQ multiplex PCR; TCRdb lists only in-frame clones, some missing. The sample yields about 76,000 clones, 91% seen once. The material was PBMCs, obtained around atezolizumab (anti-PD-L1) treatment. The receptor source for this set is an elderly woman with urothelial cancer. Each CDR3 is given with its conserved first and last residue. The D gene is left open where the match is weak. Rows give clone size only sometimes, using once, few, many, or a class for an expanded clone.

j_gene | v_gene | abundance | d_gene | CDR3aa | CDR3nt
TRBJ2-7 | TRBV11-2 | few | TRBD2 | CASSPGLAGVEQYF | TGTGCCAGCAGCCCCGGGCTAGCGGGAGTTGAGCAGTACTTC
TRBJ2-5 | TRBV7-3 | . | TRBD2 | CASSLNPSGSVGQETQYF | TGTGCCAGCAGCTTAAACCCTAGCGGGAGTGTAGGGCAAGAGACCCAGTACTTC
TRBJ2-3 | TRBV5-1 | . | TRBD1 | CASSPGTGADTQYF | TGCGCCAGCAGTCCCGGGACAGGGGCAGATACGCAGTATTTT
TRBJ2-7 | TRBV11-3 | few | TRBD2 | CASSLVGGSPPTEQYF | TGTGCCAGCAGCTTAGTCGGCGGGAGTCCCCCTACGGAGCAGTACTTC
TRBJ2-2 | TRBV11-1 | . | TRBD1 | CASSSRMPGTGTVTGELFF | TGTGCCAGCAGCTCTAGAATGCCCGGGACAGGAACCGTCACCGGGGAGCTGTTTTTT
TRBJ1-4 | TRBV5-6 | . | TRBD1 | CASSRSRDRGHDEKLFF | TGTGCCAGCAGCCGGAGTCGGGACAGGGGGCATGATGAAAAACTGTTTTTT
TRBJ2-1 | TRBV10-3 | . | . | CAISPGGGLSYNEQFF | TGTGCCATCAGCCCCGGCGGAGGCCTCTCCTACAATGAGCAGTTCTTC
TRBJ2-7 | TRBV6-1 | once | TRBD1 | CASSEDRGSYEQYF | TGTGCCAGCAGTGAGGACAGGGGGAGCTACGAGCAGTACTTC
TRBJ1-1 | TRBV19 | . | TRBD1 | CASRGTDRGETEAFF | TGTGCCAGTAGAGGCACGGACAGGGGAGAAACTGAAGCTTTCTTT
TRBJ1-1 | TRBV18 | . | . | CASTYGGATEAFF | TGTGCCAGCACGTATGGGGGCGCGACTGAAGCTTTCTTT
TRBJ2-2 | TRBV7-8 | . | TRBD2 | CASSLGLAGTGELFF | TGTGCCAGCAGCTTGGGACTAGCGGGTACCGGGGAGCTGTTTTTT
TRBJ1-1 | TRBV2 | . | TRBD1 | CASRRDSQGEAFF | TGTGCCAGCCGAAGGGACAGTCAGGGTGAAGCTTTCTTT
TRBJ2-3 | TRBV5-6 | . | . | CASSSGSSTDTQYF | TGTGCCAGCAGCTCCGGGAGTAGCACAGATACGCAGTATTTT
TRBJ1-5 | TRBV19 | . | TRBD1 | CASSRQGARGNQPQHF | TGTGCCAGTAGCAGACAGGGGGCAAGGGGCAATCAGCCCCAGCATTTT
TRBJ1-1 | TRBV9 | . | TRBD1 | CASSVGLGTVNTEAFF | TGTGCCAGCAGCGTAGGTCTAGGGACAGTGAACACTGAAGCTTTCTTT
TRBJ1-5 | TRBV28 | . | . | CASSSTPGGRQPQHF | TGTGCCAGCAGTTCGACTCCCGGGGGTAGGCAGCCCCAGCATTTT
TRBJ2-5 | TRBV18 | few | . | CASSPPQPQETQYF | TGTGCCAGCTCACCACCACAGCCCCAAGAGACCCAGTACTTC
TRBJ2-3 | TRBV2 | . | TRBD2 | CASTPLAGTIDTQYF | TGTGCCAGCACCCCGCTAGCGGGAACGATAGATACGCAGTATTTT
TRBJ2-3 | TRBV6-6 | . | . | CASRQGFTDTQYF | TGTGCCAGCAGGCAGGGGTTCACAGATACGCAGTATTTT